A single sample gave rise to the 28 T cell receptor beta chains below, sequenced in a study of long-term antiretroviral therapy in people with HIV. The libraries were made with immunoSEQ v3.0 at survey level. Only in-frame clones appear in the TCRdb table, and some are missing; sequencing was by immunoSEQ multiplex PCR. The sample has fewer than 45,000 clones, approximately 80% seen once; the top ten hold roughly 14%. The source material was unsorted PBMCs, sampled 0.3 years after starting antiretroviral therapy. The receptors shown here come from a young man with HIV.

The chain employs TRBV5-1 and TRBJ2-1; possibly TRBD1 for D (5 bases). This CDR3 is built from 13 residues. Trimming shortened V by 0 bases and J by 6 bases, and 7 bases separated the two germline ends. Germline loops: CDR1 SGHRS, CDR2 YFSETQ. CDR3 in DNA: TGCGCCAGCAGCTTGGGACAGCTCAATGAGCAGTTCTTC. The encoded protein is CASSLGQLNEQFF.

The chain employs TRBV28 and TRBJ1-4, with 7 nucleotides matching TRBD1. With V trimmed by 4 bases and J by 5 bases, 4 bases remained unmatched. This CDR3 has 14 amino acids. Germline V CDR1 and CDR2: MDHEN, SYDVKM. CDR3 DNA sequence: TGTGCCAGCAGTTGGACAGGTCGAAATGAAAAACTGTTTTTT. Encoded protein: CASSWTGRNEKLFF.

This rearrangement joins TRBV9 to TRBJ2-3; D is uncertain. The CDR3 sequence is 15 residues long. Germline CDR1 SGDLS, CDR2 YYNGEE. V lost 0 bases to trimming and J lost 1 base, with 9 bases between them. The CDR3, as DNA: TGTGCCAGCAGCGTAGAGGGTATAGGCACAGATACGCAGTATTTT. Translated: CASSVEGIGTDTQYF.

This chain links TRBV11-2 with TRBJ2-7; the D call may be TRBD1 or TRBD2 (5 bases each). This CDR3 is built from 14 residues. Between the trimmed V and J ends, which lost 6 bases and 2 bases, there was a span of 14 bases. Germline values: CDR1 SGHAT, CDR2 FQNNGV. Here the CDR3 reads CASRFLRGPYEQYF. The CDR3 DNA is TGTGCCAGCAGGTTCCTTAGGGGACCCTACGAGCAGTACTTC.

The chain has TRBV4-1 and TRBJ1-1, with unresolved D. Germline lookup yields CDR1 MGHRA and CDR2 YSYEKL. Trimming removed 1 base from V and 4 bases from J, with 13 bases in between. CDR3 length: 15 amino acids. CDR3 nucleotide sequence: TGCGCCAGCAGCCAAGTATTTGGGGTGGGCACTGAAGCTTTCTTT. Translation: CASSQVFGVGTEAFF.

The chain recombines TRBV14 with TRBJ2-7; D is uncertain. The CDR3 has 11 residues. Trimming took 2 bases from V and 4 from J, leaving 3 bases between them. The germline V gene has CDR1 SGHDN and CDR2 FVKESK. The CDR3 reads CASSQSYEQYF. In nucleotides, the CDR3 is TGTGCCAGCAGCCAATCGTACGAGCAGTACTTC.

This clone was seen a few times. V gene TRBV5-4 combines with J gene TRBJ2-7; D call uncertain. CDR1 is SGHNT, CDR2 YYREEE, per germline (reference sequence). The CDR3 consists of 16 residues. The ends were cut back, 3 bases at V and 2 bases at J, with 18 bases in the middle. CDR3 coding DNA: TGTGCCAGCAGCTCGCCTACGGGCGGAGCCACCTACGAGCAGTACTTC. Residues: CASSSPTGGATYEQYF.

CDR3 nucleotide sequence: TGTGCCTGGAGCGCAGGGGCGAACACTGAAGCTTTCTTT. Its protein product is CAWSAGANTEAFF. This chain links TRBV30 with TRBJ1-1; D is perhaps TRBD1 (6 bases). The CDR3 extends over 13 amino acids. In germline, CDR1 is GTSNPN, CDR2 SVGIG (reference sequence). The germline V and J ends were trimmed by 3 bases and 1 base, with 9 bases remaining between them.

With regard to this clone: The same CDR3 also results from other DNA sequences found in this sample. The chain couples TRBV29-1 to TRBJ1-1, with D unresolved. The CDR3 is 13 residues long. The V end was cut by 3 bases, the J end by 1 base, with 9 bases between. In germline, CDR1 is SQVTM, CDR2 ANQGSEA. The CDR3 DNA reads as TGCAGCGTTGACAGCCCCGAGAACACTGAAGCTTTCTTT. Translated, it gives CSVDSPENTEAFF. Combining the CDR3 with reference TRBV29-1 and TRBJ1-1 gives the whole variable domain SAVISQKPSRDICQRGTSLTIQCQVDSQVTMMFWYRQQPGQSLTLIATANQGSEATYESGFVIDKFPISRPNLTFSTLTVSNMSPEDSSIYLCSVDSPENTEAFFGQGTRLTVV.

The J gene is TRBJ2-5, the V gene TRBV29-1; 7 nucleotides align to TRBD2. The CDR3 spans 15 residues. Germline values: CDR1 SQVTM, CDR2 ANQGSEA. V gave up 6 bases and J gave up 5 bases; unmatched junction bases: 15. For the CDR3, the DNA is TGCAGCGTATCCCTGGGAGGGGACCGCCGGGAGACCCAGTACTTC. This gives the protein CSVSLGGDRRETQYF.

This chain links TRBV10-3 with TRBJ2-3, with D tentatively TRBD2 (6 bases). This CDR3 contains 17 residues. Germline lookup yields CDR1 ENHRY and CDR2 SYGVKD. V was pared by 3 bases and J by 0 bases, with 16 bases between. CDR3 protein: CAISEYTSPLSTDTQYF. CDR3 DNA sequence: TGTGCCATCAGTGAATATACTAGCCCATTAAGCACAGATACGCAGTATTTT.

In nucleotides, the CDR3 is TGCGCCAGCAGCCAAGATAGACAGGGGCTTCAGCCCCAGCATTTT. Its protein is CASSQDRQGLQPQHF. The chain employs TRBV4-3 and TRBJ1-5, with TRBD1 matching over 8 bases. The CDR3 runs 15 residues. Trimming at V came to 0 bases and at J to 6 bases, leaving 4 bases not matched to a gene. Germline assignment: CDR1 LGHNA and CDR2 YSLEER.

The V and J genes are TRBV28 and TRBJ2-5; D is uncertain. Germline CDR1 and CDR2: MDHEN and SYDVKM. V dropped 1 base and J dropped 8 bases, with 8 bases sitting between them. This CDR3 has 12 residues. The DNA for the CDR3 is TGTGCCAGCAGTTTATTAGTGGGAACCCAGTACTTC. Translation gives CASSLLVGTQYF.

V is TRBV5-1 and J is TRBJ2-3; perhaps TRBD1 as D (5 bases). Germline V lookup: CDR1 SGHRS, CDR2 YFSETQ. The CDR3 spans 14 residues. V lost 0 bases and J 0 bases, leaving 5 bases between the germline ends. The CDR3 nucleotides read TGCGCCAGCAGCTTGGCAGGGAGCACAGATACGCAGTATTTT. Translated: CASSLAGSTDTQYF. The full variable domain, rest sourced from reference TRBV5-1 and TRBJ2-3, is KAGVTQTPRYLIKTRGQQVTLSCSPISGHRSVSWYQQTPGQGLQFLFEYFSETQRNKGNFPGRFSGRQFSNSRSEMNVSTLELGDSALYLCASSLAGSTDTQYFGPGTRLTVL.

J is TRBJ1-5 and V is TRBV9; D is unclear. V shed 0 bases and J shed 3 bases, with 13 bases lying between them. CDR1 SGDLS and CDR2 YYNGEE come from the germline V gene. The CDR3 sequence is 16 residues long. CDR3 region: CASSVGTPGNNQPQHF. CDR3 in DNA: TGTGCCAGCAGCGTAGGAACTCCGGGAAACAATCAGCCCCAGCATTTT.

The chain uses TRBV7-2 and TRBJ1-5; the D is unclear. Trimming cost V 3 bases and J 4 bases, with 7 bases left between them. The CDR3 spans 13 residues. Germline CDR1 reads SGHTA; CDR2 reads FQGNSA. This CDR3 reads CASSFHMNQPQHF. In nucleotides, the CDR3 is TGTGCCAGCAGCTTTCACATGAATCAGCCCCAGCATTTT.

The chain employs TRBV28 and TRBJ2-3; no clear D. This CDR3 has 11 amino acids. Trimming stripped 6 bases from V and 4 bases from J, with 5 bases between. The germline gives CDR1 MDHEN, CDR2 SYDVKM. The CDR3 protein is CASRYSDTQYF. The CDR3 region has the DNA TGTGCCAGCAGATACTCAGATACGCAGTATTTT.

This clone appeared once. CDR3 DNA: TGTGCCAGCAGCCCCTTTTTAGCGGGAGTGTCCTACGAGCAGTACTTC. Encoded protein: CASSPFLAGVSYEQYF. This chain uses TRBV5-4 with TRBJ2-7; TRBD2 aligns across 9 bases. Germline V gene sequence: CDR1 SGHNT, CDR2 YYREEE (reference sequence). This CDR3 spans 16 amino acids. J gave up 1 base and V 4 bases, and 9 bases lay outside the gene matches.

CDR3 DNA sequence: TGTGCCAGCAGCCTCAGCGGGAGCTCCTACAATGAGCAGTTCTTC. It encodes CASSLSGSSYNEQFF. This chain links TRBV7-3 with TRBJ2-1; 8 bases fit TRBD2. The CDR3 runs 15 residues. The J segment lost 0 bases and the V segment lost 5 bases, leaving 3 bases of the junction unmatched. The germline CDR1 and CDR2 sequences are SGHTA and FQGTGA.

This clone was recorded once. V and J are TRBV27 and TRBJ2-2; D ambiguous. The germline CDR1 and CDR2 sequences are MNHEY and SMNVEV (reference sequence). The CDR3 has 16 amino acids. V lost 3 bases, J lost 0 bases, and 11 bases lay in between. The CDR3 region has the DNA TGTGCCAGCAGTTTTTACACCTCCTCGAACACCGGGGAGCTGTTTTTT. It encodes CASSFYTSSNTGELFF.

The chain has TRBV18 and TRBJ2-7, with D possibly matching TRBD2 (6 bases). Germline V CDR1 and CDR2: KGHSH, LQKENI. This CDR3 spans 15 amino acids. The germline V and J ends were trimmed by 0 bases and 3 bases, with 12 bases remaining between them. In DNA, the CDR3 is TGTGCCAGCTCACCACCAGCGACTAGGGGCTACGAGCAGTACTTC. It translates to CASSPPATRGYEQYF.

This clone turned up a few times. The genes are TRBV6-1 and TRBJ1-6; a possible D gene is TRBD1 (5 bases). Deletions cut 4 bases from V and 10 bases from J, with 11 bases between. Germline V gene lookup returns CDR1 MNHNS and CDR2 SASEGT. The CDR3 is 13 amino acids. CDR3 bases: TGTGCCAGCAGTGCCCGGTGGGGGTCACCCCTCCACTTT. Protein sequence: CASSARWGSPLHF.

The chain combines TRBV7-9 with TRBJ2-7; D ambiguous. Trimming stripped 5 bases from V and 2 bases from J, with 10 bases between. The CDR3 runs 13 residues. Germline V CDR1 and CDR2: SEHNR, FQNEAQ (reference sequence). The CDR3, as DNA: TGTGCCAGCAGCGTCTATCGGGCCTACGAGCAGTACTTC. Translated: CASSVYRAYEQYF. Using reference TRBV7-9 and TRBJ2-7 for the parts outside the CDR3, the full variable domain is DTGVSQNPRHKITKRGQNVTFRCDPISEHNRLYWYRQTLGQGPEFLTYFQNEAQLEKSRLLSDRFSAERPKGSFSTLEIQRTEQGDSAMYLCASSVYRAYEQYFGPGTRLTVT.

The chain recombines TRBV29-1 with TRBJ2-1; D could derive from TRBD1 or TRBD2 (5 bases each). The CDR3 consists of 11 residues. V lost 7 bases to trimming and J lost 10 bases, with 14 bases between them. Germline V CDR1 and CDR2: SQVTM, ANQGSEA. DNA of the CDR3: TGCAGCGGAAGGGACGCAGGGGAGCAGTTCTTC. Its translation: CSGRDAGEQFF.

The rearrangement uses TRBV21-1 and TRBJ2-1; TRBD1 reflects the table's D call only, with no check against the DNA. TRBV21-1 is recorded as a pseudogene. The CDR3 is 19 amino acids. CDR3 residues: CASSSDRELGGPHHNEQFF. The DNA for the CDR3 is TGTGCCAGCAGCAGCGACAGGGAATTAGGGGGCCCCCATCATAATGAGCAGTTCTTC.

This clone was recorded a few times. The chain uses TRBV4-3 and TRBJ1-5, with 8 bases fitting TRBD1. This CDR3 is built from 15 residues. Trimming cost V 0 bases and J 6 bases; bases outside gene matches: 4. Germline values: CDR1 LGHNA, CDR2 YSLEER. CDR3: CASSQDTGGLQPQHF. Written as DNA, the CDR3 is TGCGCCAGCAGCCAAGACACAGGGGGGCTTCAGCCCCAGCATTTT.

This clone was found once. The V gene is TRBV4-2, the J gene TRBJ1-2; 10 bases are shared with TRBD1. CDR1 and CDR2 from the germline V gene are LGHNA and YNFKEQ. J was trimmed by 4 bases and V by 4 bases; bases with no gene match: 3. The CDR3 spans 14 residues. CDR3 sequence reads: CASSPGQGGYGYTF. As DNA, the CDR3 is TGTGCCAGCAGCCCTGGACAGGGGGGCTATGGCTACACCTTC.

The rearrangement uses TRBV23-1 and TRBJ2-7; D unclear. TRBV23-1 is flagged as an ORF with uncertain function. V lost 8 bases and J 1 base, leaving 15 bases between the germline ends. The CDR3 totals 14 residues. CDR3 region: CASGPTGSSYEQYF. CDR3 coding DNA: TGCGCCAGCGGACCGACGGGCAGTTCCTACGAGCAGTACTTC.